The TCR beta chain under discussion was sequenced for a study of shared clonotypes between healthy human individuals. Germline V gene lookup returns CDR1 LNHDA and CDR2 SQIVND (reference sequence). This CDR3 has 17 residues. V lost 4 bases, J lost 5 bases, and 14 bases stayed unmatched. Some clones are missing from TCRdb's copy, which holds only in-frame ones; the method was immunoSEQ multiplex PCR. In the table there are around 700,000 clones, about two thirds of which are singletons. This clone is a singleton in its sample. The material sequenced was memory CD4+ T cells sorted from blood. Subset defined: CD45RA-negative fraction. The chain couples TRBV19 to TRBJ1-5; 7 bases line up with TRBD1. The TCR sequence derives from a woman younger than 45 in good health. CDR3 DNA sequence: TGTGCCAGTAGTACGAGAGCGGGACAGTGGGTCCATCAGCCCCAGCATTTT. This translates into CASSTRAGQWVHQPQHF.